This T cell receptor beta chain is from a study of cytotoxic CD8 clonotypes in ibrutinib-treated CLL. This clone was detected only a few times. Germline is not matched at one junction end, which may reflect a read error. Germline V lookup: CDR1 SQVTM, CDR2 ANQGSEA. The CDR3 runs 11 residues. TCRdb's copy holds only in-frame clones and misses some; the assay was immunoSEQ multiplex PCR. This table holds roughly 180,000 clones, 70% to 85% found once. The specimen comprised PBMCs, sampled after 24 months of ibrutinib treatment. The source of this sequence is a human donor with chronic lymphocytic leukemia. The gene calls are TRBV29-1 and TRBJ1-4; tentative D call: TRBD1 (5 bases). CDR3 residues: CVTATNEKLFF. Written as DNA, the CDR3 is TGTGTGACAGCAACTAATGAAAAACTGTTTTTT.